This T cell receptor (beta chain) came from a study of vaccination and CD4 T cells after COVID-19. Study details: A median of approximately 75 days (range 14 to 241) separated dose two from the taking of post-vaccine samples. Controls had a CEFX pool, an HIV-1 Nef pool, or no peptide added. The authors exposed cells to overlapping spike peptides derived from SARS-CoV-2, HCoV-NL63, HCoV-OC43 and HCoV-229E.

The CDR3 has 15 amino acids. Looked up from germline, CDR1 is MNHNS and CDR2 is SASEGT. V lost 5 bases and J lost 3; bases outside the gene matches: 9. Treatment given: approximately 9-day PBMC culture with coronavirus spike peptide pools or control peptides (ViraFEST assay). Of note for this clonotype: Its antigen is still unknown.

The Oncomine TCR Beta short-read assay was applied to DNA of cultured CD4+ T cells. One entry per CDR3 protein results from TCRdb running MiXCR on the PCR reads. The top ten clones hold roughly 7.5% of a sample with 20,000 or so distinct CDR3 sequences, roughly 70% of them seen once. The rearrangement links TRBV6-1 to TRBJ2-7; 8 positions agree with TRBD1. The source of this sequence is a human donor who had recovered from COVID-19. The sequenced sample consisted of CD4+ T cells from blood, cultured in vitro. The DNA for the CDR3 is TGTGCCAGCAGTCCGGACAGGGAGGCGTACTACGAGCAGTACTTC. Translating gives CASSPDREAYYEQYF.